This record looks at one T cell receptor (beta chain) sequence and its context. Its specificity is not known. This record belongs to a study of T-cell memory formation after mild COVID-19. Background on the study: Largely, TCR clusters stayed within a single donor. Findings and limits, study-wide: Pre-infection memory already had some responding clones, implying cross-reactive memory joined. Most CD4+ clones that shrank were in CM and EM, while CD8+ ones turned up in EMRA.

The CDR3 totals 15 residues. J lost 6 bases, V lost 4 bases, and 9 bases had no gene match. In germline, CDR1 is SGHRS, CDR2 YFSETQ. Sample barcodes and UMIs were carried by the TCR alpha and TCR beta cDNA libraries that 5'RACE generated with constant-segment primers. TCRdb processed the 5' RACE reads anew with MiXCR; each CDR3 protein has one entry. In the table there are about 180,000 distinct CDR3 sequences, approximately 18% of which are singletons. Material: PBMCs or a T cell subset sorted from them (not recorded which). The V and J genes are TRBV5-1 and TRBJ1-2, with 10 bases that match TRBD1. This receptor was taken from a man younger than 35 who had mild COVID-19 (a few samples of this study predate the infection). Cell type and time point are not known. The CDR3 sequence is CASSAGQGTLDGYTF. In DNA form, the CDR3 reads TGCGCCAGCAGCGCGGGACAGGGGACCCTGGATGGCTACACCTTC.